The 24 T cell receptor beta chains below were found in one sample sequenced in a study of CD8+ T cells in alopecia areata. cDNA reverse transcribed from extracted RNA served as the sequencing template. TCRdb keeps only in-frame clones here, not all; method: immunoSEQ multiplex PCR. The sample includes about 56,000 clones, around 97% seen only once; the top ten take more than 25%. This specimen was CD8+ T cells sorted from blood, taken at week 0. The receptors were sampled from a human donor with alopecia areata.

The gene calls are TRBV7-2 and TRBJ2-5; TRBD1 agrees at 11 bases. With V trimmed by 5 bases and J by 5 bases, 4 bases remained unmatched. Germline CDR1 and CDR2: SGHTA and FQGNSA. This CDR3 spans 14 amino acids. The DNA for the CDR3 is TGTGCCAGCAGCCCGGGACAGGGGGTGGAGACCCAGTACTTC. Amino acid sequence: CASSPGQGVETQYF.

The chain carries TRBV29-1 and TRBJ2-7, with 11 nucleotides matching TRBD2. Germline V lookup: CDR1 SQVTM, CDR2 ANQGSEA. V lost 2 bases to trimming and J lost 7 bases; unmatched junction nucleotides: 4. This CDR3 is 13 amino acids long. CDR3 in amino acids: CSVETSGGGEQYF. The CDR3 DNA follows: TGCAGCGTTGAAACTAGCGGGGGTGGAGAGCAGTACTTC.

The chain uses TRBV28 and TRBJ2-2; 9 bases map to TRBD1. The CDR3 consists of 16 residues. The germline gives CDR1 MDHEN, CDR2 SYDVKM. J was trimmed by 1 base and V by 5 bases; bases with no gene match: 5. DNA for the CDR3: TGTGCCAGCAGTCCAAGGACAGGGGAGAACACCGGGGAGCTGTTTTTT. It codes for CASSPRTGENTGELFF.

The chain couples TRBV6-6 to TRBJ2-1; no firm D call. Germline CDR1 is MNHNY and CDR2 is SVGAGI (reference sequence). V was pared by 6 bases and J by 6 bases, with 12 bases between. The CDR3 is made up of 13 amino acids. CDR3 DNA: TGTGCCAGCAGCCTCACCCACAGCAATGAGCAGTTCTTC. As protein: CASSLTHSNEQFF.

V gene TRBV4-1 combines with J gene TRBJ2-1; 10 bases are a match to TRBD1. The CDR3 extends over 15 amino acids. Germline-derived CDR1 and CDR2 are MGHRA and YSYEKL. Unmatched junction bases numbered 3, after V lost 3 bases and J lost 4 bases. CDR3 DNA: TGCGCCAGCAGCCAGCCGGGACAGGGGTACAATGAGCAGTTCTTC. Residues: CASSQPGQGYNEQFF.

The chain uses TRBV6-1 and TRBJ1-2, with D tentatively TRBD1 (6 bases). The germline CDR1 and CDR2 sequences are MNHNS and SASEGT. The CDR3 has 14 amino acids. The ends were cut back, 7 bases at V and 4 bases at J, with 16 bases in the middle. The CDR3: CASTALGGGYGYTF. In nucleotides, the CDR3 is TGTGCCAGCACCGCCCTTGGAGGGGGCTATGGCTACACCTTC.

This rearrangement joins TRBV6-5 to TRBJ2-7, with 10 nucleotides matching TRBD1. The junction had 5 bases not matched to a gene; V was cut back by 6 bases and J by 0 bases. This CDR3 has 15 residues. Germline CDR1 MNHEY, CDR2 SVGAGI. CDR3 in DNA: TGTGCCAGCAGCGACGGGACAGGGGACTCCTACGAGCAGTACTTC. It codes for CASSDGTGDSYEQYF.

The chain carries TRBV5-1 and TRBJ2-7, with D possibly TRBD2 on 5 matching bases. The CDR3 is 13 amino acids. V was cut by 3 bases and J by 3 bases, with 10 bases left in between. Germline CDR1 is SGHRS and CDR2 is YFSETQ. CDR3 in amino acids: CASSSGIDYEQYF. In nucleotides, the CDR3 is TGCGCCAGCAGCTCCGGGATAGACTACGAGCAGTACTTC.

This clone was seen a few times. The chain couples TRBV7-9 to TRBJ2-7; possible D gene TRBD1, 5 bases. This CDR3 comprises 14 residues. V was cut by 4 bases and J by 0 bases, with 10 bases left in between. Germline V gene data show CDR1 as SEHNR and CDR2 as FQNEAQ (reference sequence). CDR3 protein: CASSSMTASYEQYF. CDR3 in DNA: TGTGCCAGCAGCTCAATGACAGCCTCCTACGAGCAGTACTTC.

This sequence joins TRBV7-2 and TRBJ2-3; no firm D call. The CDR3 totals 12 residues. V was shortened by 1 base and J by 5 bases, with 4 bases between the two germline ends. In germline, CDR1 is SGHTA, CDR2 FQGNSA. The CDR3 loop reads CASSLGLDTQYF. CDR3 sequence (DNA): TGTGCCAGCAGCTTAGGGTTAGATACGCAGTATTTT.

V usage is TRBV29-1 and J usage is TRBJ2-7, with 7 bases lining up with TRBD2. The CDR3 loop spans 15 amino acids. Germline V lookup: CDR1 SQVTM, CDR2 ANQGSEA. After removal of 2 bases from V and 2 bases from J, the junction contained 9 bases not matched to a gene. CDR3 DNA sequence: TGCAGCGTTGAATCAACTAGCGAGGATACCTACGAGCAGTACTTC. Residues: CSVESTSEDTYEQYF.

The chain employs TRBV7-9 and TRBJ2-5; unclear D gene. Trimming took 1 base from V and 4 from J, leaving 4 bases between them. Per germline, CDR1 SEHNR and CDR2 FQNEAQ (reference sequence). The CDR3 has 12 amino acids. The chain's CDR3 is CASSLDGETQYF. The CDR3 nucleotides are TGTGCCAGCAGCTTAGACGGAGAGACCCAGTACTTC.

The gene calls are TRBV15 and TRBJ2-1; 9 nucleotides line up with TRBD1. The CDR3 runs 18 residues. The V segment lost 0 bases and the J segment 6 bases; nucleotides outside the gene matches: 12. Germline assignment: CDR1 LNHNV and CDR2 YYDKDF (reference sequence). The CDR3 coding sequence is TGTGCCACCAGCAGAGAATTGGGGGGACAGGGAGTTGTCAATGAGCAGTTCTTC. This encodes CATSRELGGQGVVNEQFF.

This chain's CDR3 is CASSLRAPNTEAFF. The CDR3 DNA reads TGCGCCAGCAGCTTGAGGGCTCCGAACACTGAAGCTTTCTTT. J is TRBJ1-1 and V is TRBV5-1, with unresolved D. V dropped 1 base and J dropped 1 base, with 8 bases sitting between them. This CDR3 is built from 14 residues. Germline assignment: CDR1 SGHRS and CDR2 YFSETQ.

This chain's CDR3 is CASSEAKASGGARTYNEQFF. In nucleotides, the CDR3 is TGTGCCAGCAGTGAAGCTAAGGCCAGCGGGGGGGCCCGGACCTACAATGAGCAGTTCTTC. The chain uses TRBV6-1 and TRBJ2-1; 10 bases align to TRBD2. Trimming at V came to 0 bases and at J to 2 bases, leaving 13 bases not matched to a gene. CDR3 length equals 20 residues. CDR1 is MNHNS and CDR2 is SASEGT in the germline V gene.

The chain combines TRBV4-1 with TRBJ2-3; D ambiguous. V gave up 5 bases and J gave up 1 base, with 10 bases separating them. CDR1 and CDR2 from the germline V gene are MGHRA and YSYEKL. The CDR3 loop spans 14 amino acids. The CDR3 bases are TGCGCCAGCAGCTCAGGACGAGGCACAGATACGCAGTATTTT. The encoded protein is CASSSGRGTDTQYF.

This rearrangement joins TRBV6-1 to TRBJ2-7; 8 bases match TRBD1. The V gene end was trimmed by 8 bases and the J gene end by 0 bases; junction bases not matched to a gene: 6. Germline values: CDR1 MNHNS, CDR2 SASEGT. The CDR3 is 14 residues long. The CDR3 protein is CASGNRGSSYEQYF. CDR3 nucleotides: TGTGCCAGCGGGAACAGGGGGAGCTCCTACGAGCAGTACTTC.

The chain is built from TRBV5-6 and TRBJ1-2; the match to TRBD1 covers 9 bases. This CDR3 has 16 residues. Germline V gene lookup returns CDR1 SGHDT and CDR2 YYEEEE. The V and J ends lost 3 bases and 0 bases, in that order; junction bases with no gene match: 6. The CDR3 DNA sequence: TGTGCCAGCAGCTCCGGACAGGGGACAGCTAACTATGGCTACACCTTC. It is translated as CASSSGQGTANYGYTF.

The rearrangement uses TRBV29-1 and TRBJ2-7, with 9 nucleotides matching TRBD2. CDR1 is SQVTM and CDR2 is ANQGSEA in the germline V gene. V dropped 6 bases and J dropped 7; count of bases not matched to a gene: 13. The CDR3 covers 14 residues. The CDR3 sequence is CSVGETSGPSEQYF. In nucleotides, the CDR3 is TGCAGCGTCGGTGAGACTAGCGGACCCTCGGAGCAGTACTTC.

The chain links TRBV28 to TRBJ1-1; a possible D gene is TRBD1 (5 bases). Trimming pared 4 bases from V and 3 bases from J, leaving 9 bases between. The CDR3 totals 13 residues. Germline V gene lookup returns CDR1 MDHEN and CDR2 SYDVKM. The DNA for the CDR3 is TGTGCCAGCAGTTCATTGGGGGACACTGAAGCTTTCTTT. Residues: CASSSLGDTEAFF.

The rearrangement joins TRBV6-1 to TRBJ2-2; possible D gene TRBD1, 6 bases. Germline values: CDR1 MNHNS, CDR2 SASEGT. Between the trimmed V and J ends, which lost 7 bases and 2 bases, there was a span of 11 bases. The CDR3 has 14 residues. The CDR3 DNA reads as TGTGCCAGCATTGGGACAATCAACACCGGGGAGCTGTTTTTT. Translated: CASIGTINTGELFF.

The chain couples TRBV6-1 to TRBJ2-7; tentative D call: TRBD2 (6 bases). CDR1 and CDR2 from the germline V gene are MNHNS and SASEGT. Trimming took 2 bases from V and 3 from J, leaving 14 bases between them. The CDR3 length is 15 residues. The CDR3 loop is CASSEIGGQGYEQYF. The CDR3, as DNA: TGTGCCAGCAGTGAAATTGGAGGGCAGGGCTACGAGCAGTACTTC.

CDR3 bases: TGTGCCAGCTCACCACCTGGTCGGCTCACAGATACGCAGTATTTT. It codes for CASSPPGRLTDTQYF. V is TRBV18 and J is TRBJ2-3; D gene unclear. Germline CDR1 is KGHSH and CDR2 is LQKENI. V was trimmed by 0 bases and J by 2 bases, leaving 9 bases between them. The CDR3 has 15 residues. The full variable domain, in which reference TRBV18 and TRBJ2-3 provide the parts outside the CDR3, is NAGVMQNPRHLVRRRGQEARLRCSPMKGHSHVYWYRQLPEEGLKFMVYLQKENIIDESGMPKERFSAEFPKEGPSILRIQQVVRGDSAAYFCASSPPGRLTDTQYFGPGTRLTVL.

This clone is termed medium-sized. CDR3: CASSIGTGREAFF. The CDR3 DNA follows: TGTGCCAGTAGTATCGGGACAGGGAGGGAAGCTTTCTTT. V usage is TRBV19 and J usage is TRBJ1-1, with 9 bases that match TRBD1. The V and J ends lost 3 bases and 8 bases, in that order; junction bases with no gene match: 4. CDR1 LNHDA and CDR2 SQIVND come from the germline V gene (reference sequence). CDR3 length: 13 residues.